Listed below are T cell receptor beta chains from one sample, sequenced in a study of blood T cell repertoires in COVID-19. Assay used: immunoSEQ multiplex PCR; TCRdb lists only in-frame clones, some missing. The profile shows 190,000 or so clones, about four fifths of them singletons. The sample comprised peripheral blood. Source of these receptors: a man aged 45-65 years with active or convalescent COVID-19. The CDR3 runs from the conserved cysteine through the conserved F or W. D genes are given only for firm matches.

d_call	v_call	j_call	cdr3_aa
TRBD1	TRBV19	TRBJ2-2	CATRNPGQGNTGELFF
.	TRBV15	TRBJ2-1	CATSRVRYNEQFF
TRBD2	TRBV28	TRBJ2-3	CARISGRAFLKSTDTQYF
.	TRBV28	TRBJ2-1	CASSLFLEAGYNEQFF
TRBD1	TRBV6-6	TRBJ1-5	CASSWSGQGNQPQHF
TRBD1	TRBV6-5	TRBJ2-7	CASSYSAGQGLEQYF
.	TRBV5-1	TRBJ2-3	CASTLELTDTQYF
TRBD1	TRBV28	TRBJ1-5	CAIRQGASSPQHF
TRBD2	TRBV28	TRBJ2-1	CASSSLLWGAGGHEQFF
.	TRBV19	TRBJ2-3	CASSPKTSTDTQYF
TRBD1	TRBV6-6	TRBJ1-1	CASNNRGRAFF
TRBD1	TRBV28	TRBJ2-5	CASSEAGGIETQYF
.	TRBV2	TRBJ2-3	CASKTDSFTDTQYF
.	TRBV6-5	TRBJ1-5	CASITGWASQPQHF
TRBD1	TRBV15	TRBJ1-6	CATSRRDRGYSPLHF
.	TRBV29-1	TRBJ2-1	CSGGDSFSYNEQFF
.	TRBV19	TRBJ2-5	CASSMSGGPFEETQYF
TRBD1	TRBV28	TRBJ1-2	CASTSGPKGGGGYTF
TRBD1	TRBV2	TRBJ1-6	CASIGTGGNSPLHF
TRBD2	TRBV6-1	TRBJ2-5	CASSEVGRAKTQYF
TRBD2	TRBV29-1	TRBJ2-7	CSVEVSGGRVSYEQYF
TRBD1	TRBV15	TRBJ1-2	CATSRDVGQGAFYGYTF
.	TRBV4-1	TRBJ1-6	CASSLSPGGDYSPLHF
.	TRBV2	TRBJ1-6	CASRQGNHSPLHF
.	TRBV11-2	TRBJ1-4	CASSLGRGLDEKLFF
TRBD2	TRBV7-6	TRBJ2-2	CASSLIAGMNTGELFF
TRBD1	TRBV29-1	TRBJ1-3	CSALTGGGNTIYF
.	TRBV5-4	TRBJ2-1	CASSLSQDEQFF
TRBD1	TRBV19	TRBJ2-3	CASSKQGAWGDTQYF
.	TRBV5-1	TRBJ2-2	CASSPEVLGTGELFF
.	TRBV25-1	TRBJ1-2	CASSAPGLLNYGYTF
TRBD1	TRBV9	TRBJ2-1	CASSGQGQGKNEQFF
.	TRBV10-2	TRBJ2-3	CASSEWVSPDTQYF
TRBD1	TRBV24-1	TRBJ1-1	CATSGSVQGRHTEAFF
TRBD1	TRBV5-1	TRBJ1-6	CASSLNRGSSPLHF
TRBD2	TRBV3-1/TRBV3-2	TRBJ2-3	CASSSLAGGPIGDTQYF
TRBD2	TRBV5-1	TRBJ2-4	CASSPGGGENIQYF